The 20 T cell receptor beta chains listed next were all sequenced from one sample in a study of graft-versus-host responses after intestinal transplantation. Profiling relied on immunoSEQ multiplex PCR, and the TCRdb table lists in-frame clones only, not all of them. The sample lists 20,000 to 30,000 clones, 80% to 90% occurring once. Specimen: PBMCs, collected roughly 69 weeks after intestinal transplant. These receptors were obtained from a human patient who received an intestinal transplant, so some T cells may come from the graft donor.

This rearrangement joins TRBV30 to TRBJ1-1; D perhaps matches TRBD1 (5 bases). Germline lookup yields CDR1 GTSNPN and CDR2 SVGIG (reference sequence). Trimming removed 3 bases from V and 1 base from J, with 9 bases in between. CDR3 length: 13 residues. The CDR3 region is CAWSLQGNTEAFF. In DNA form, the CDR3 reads TGTGCCTGGAGCCTTCAGGGGAACACTGAAGCTTTCTTT.

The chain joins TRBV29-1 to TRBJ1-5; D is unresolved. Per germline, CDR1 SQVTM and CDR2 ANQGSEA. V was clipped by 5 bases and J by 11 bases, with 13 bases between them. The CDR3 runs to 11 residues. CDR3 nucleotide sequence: TGCAGCGTTCCCCTTGGAGGGACCCAGCATTTT. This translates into CSVPLGGTQHF.

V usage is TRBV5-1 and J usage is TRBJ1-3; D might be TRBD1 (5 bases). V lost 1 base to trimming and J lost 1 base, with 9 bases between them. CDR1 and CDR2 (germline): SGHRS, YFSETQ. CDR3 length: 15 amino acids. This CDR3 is CASSLSQGSGNTIYF. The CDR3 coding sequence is TGCGCCAGCAGCTTGTCTCAGGGATCTGGAAACACCATATATTTT.

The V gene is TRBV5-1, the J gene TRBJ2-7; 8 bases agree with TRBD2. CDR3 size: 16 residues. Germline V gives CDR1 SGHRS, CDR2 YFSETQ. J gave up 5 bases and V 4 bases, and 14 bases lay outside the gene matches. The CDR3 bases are TGCGCCAGCAGCCTTTCTCGGGGGGGAATCAAGCACGAGCAGTACTTC. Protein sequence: CASSLSRGGIKHEQYF.

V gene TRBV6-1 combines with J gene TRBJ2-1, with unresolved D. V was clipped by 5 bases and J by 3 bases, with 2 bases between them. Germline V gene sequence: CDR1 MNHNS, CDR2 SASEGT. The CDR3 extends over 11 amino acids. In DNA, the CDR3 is TGTGCCAGCAGTAACTACAATGAGCAGTTCTTC. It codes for CASSNYNEQFF.

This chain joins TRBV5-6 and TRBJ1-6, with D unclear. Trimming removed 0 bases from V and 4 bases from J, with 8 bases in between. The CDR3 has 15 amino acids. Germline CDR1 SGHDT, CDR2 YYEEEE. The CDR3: CASSLDSEYNSPLHF. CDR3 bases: TGTGCCAGCAGCTTGGACAGCGAGTATAATTCACCCCTCCACTTT.

CDR3: CASSAEARIMNTEAFF. As DNA, the CDR3 is TGTGCCAGCAGTGCCGAGGCCAGAATCATGAACACTGAAGCTTTCTTT. V and J are TRBV6-1 and TRBJ1-1, with D unresolved. The CDR3 sequence is 16 residues long. Germline V lookup: CDR1 MNHNS, CDR2 SASEGT. V shed 4 bases and J shed 0 bases, with 15 bases lying between them.

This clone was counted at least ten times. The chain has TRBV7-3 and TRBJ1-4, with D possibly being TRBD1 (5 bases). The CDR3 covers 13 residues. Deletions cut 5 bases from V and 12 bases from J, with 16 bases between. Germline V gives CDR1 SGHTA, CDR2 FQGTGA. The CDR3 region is CASSRQGGGELFF. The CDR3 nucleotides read TGTGCCAGCAGCCGTCAGGGCGGGGGGGAACTGTTTTTT.

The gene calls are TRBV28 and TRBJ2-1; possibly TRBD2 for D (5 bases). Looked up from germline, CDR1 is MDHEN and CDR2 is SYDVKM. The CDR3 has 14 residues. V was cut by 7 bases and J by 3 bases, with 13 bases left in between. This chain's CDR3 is CASNLAGLYNEQFF. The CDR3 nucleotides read TGTGCCAGCAACCTCGCGGGCCTCTACAATGAGCAGTTCTTC.

The CDR3 DNA is TGCGCCAGCAGCGTACCGGAGGGGCTCTTCACTGAAGCTTTCTTT. Amino acid sequence: CASSVPEGLFTEAFF. V usage is TRBV5-1 and J usage is TRBJ1-1, with a weak D call TRBD1 (5 bases). The CDR3 has 15 residues. Germline V lookup: CDR1 SGHRS, CDR2 YFSETQ. V gave up 4 bases and J gave up 4 bases, with 17 bases separating them. Based on the CDR3 plus reference TRBV5-1 and TRBJ1-1, the full variable domain is KAGVTQTPRYLIKTRGQQVTLSCSPISGHRSVSWYQQTPGQGLQFLFEYFSETQRNKGNFPGRFSGRQFSNSRSEMNVSTLELGDSALYLCASSVPEGLFTEAFFGQGTRLTVV.

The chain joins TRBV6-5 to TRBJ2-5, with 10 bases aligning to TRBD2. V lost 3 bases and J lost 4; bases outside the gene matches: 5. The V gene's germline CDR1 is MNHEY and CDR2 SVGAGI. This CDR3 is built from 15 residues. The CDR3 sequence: CASSYPSGSRETQYF. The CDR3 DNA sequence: TGTGCCAGCAGTTATCCTAGCGGGAGTCGAGAGACCCAGTACTTC.

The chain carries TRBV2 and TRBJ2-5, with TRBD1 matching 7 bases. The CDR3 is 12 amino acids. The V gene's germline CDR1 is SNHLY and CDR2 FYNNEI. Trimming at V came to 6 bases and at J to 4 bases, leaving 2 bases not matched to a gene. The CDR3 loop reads CASRGQLETQYF. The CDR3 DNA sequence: TGTGCCAGCAGGGGACAGTTAGAGACCCAGTACTTC.

CDR3: CASSERLGGLAGVSYEQYF. In DNA, the CDR3 is TGTGCCAGCAGTGAAAGGTTGGGTGGACTAGCGGGAGTCTCCTACGAGCAGTACTTC. This chain joins TRBV6-1 and TRBJ2-7; 13 bases fit TRBD2. V lost 2 bases, J lost 0 bases, and 10 bases stayed unmatched. This CDR3 is 19 amino acids long. Germline CDR1 reads MNHNS; CDR2 reads SASEGT.

CDR3 loop: CASMTDSYNEQFF. The CDR3 DNA follows: TGTGCCAGTATGACTGACTCCTACAATGAGCAGTTCTTC. The chain carries TRBV19 and TRBJ2-1; D is ambiguous. Germline loops: CDR1 LNHDA, CDR2 SQIVND (reference sequence). This CDR3 is 13 amino acids long. V gave up 7 bases and J gave up 0 bases, with 7 bases separating them.

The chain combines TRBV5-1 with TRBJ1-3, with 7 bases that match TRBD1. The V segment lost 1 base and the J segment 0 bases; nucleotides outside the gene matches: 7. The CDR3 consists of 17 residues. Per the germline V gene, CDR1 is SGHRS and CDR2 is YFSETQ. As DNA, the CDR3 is TGCGCCAGCAGCTTGTGGACCGGACAGGCCTCTGGAAACACCATATATTTT. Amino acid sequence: CASSLWTGQASGNTIYF.

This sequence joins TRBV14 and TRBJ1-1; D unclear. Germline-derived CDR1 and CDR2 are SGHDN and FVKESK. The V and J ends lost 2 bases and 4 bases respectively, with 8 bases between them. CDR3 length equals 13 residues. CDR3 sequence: CASSQWVSTEAFF. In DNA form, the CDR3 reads TGTGCCAGCAGCCAATGGGTGAGCACTGAAGCTTTCTTT.

The CDR3, as DNA: TGTGCCAGCAGCGTTAAACAGGGGTACACAGATACGCAGTATTTT. Amino acids: CASSVKQGYTDTQYF. The chain joins TRBV9 to TRBJ2-3; 7 bases map to TRBD1. The V gene's germline CDR1 is SGDLS and CDR2 YYNGEE. The CDR3 loop spans 15 amino acids. The junction had 5 bases not matched to a gene; V was cut back by 2 bases and J by 2 bases.

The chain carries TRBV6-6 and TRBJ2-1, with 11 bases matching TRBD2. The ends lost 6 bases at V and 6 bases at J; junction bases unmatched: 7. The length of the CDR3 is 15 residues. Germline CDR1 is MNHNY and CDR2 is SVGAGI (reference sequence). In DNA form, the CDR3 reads TGTGCCAGCAGCCGTACTAGCGGGAGACGCAATGAGCAGTTCTTC. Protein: CASSRTSGRRNEQFF.

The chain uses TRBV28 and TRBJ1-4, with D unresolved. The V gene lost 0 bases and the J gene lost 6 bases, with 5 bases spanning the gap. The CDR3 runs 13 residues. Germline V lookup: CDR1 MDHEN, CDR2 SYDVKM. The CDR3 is CASSLWRDEKLFF. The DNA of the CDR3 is TGTGCCAGCAGTTTATGGAGGGATGAAAAACTGTTTTTT.

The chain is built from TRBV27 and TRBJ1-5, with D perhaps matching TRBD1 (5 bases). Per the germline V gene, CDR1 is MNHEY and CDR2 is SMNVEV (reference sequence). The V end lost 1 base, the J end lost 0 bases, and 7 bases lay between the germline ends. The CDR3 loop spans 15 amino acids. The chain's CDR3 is CASSLWGDSNQPQHF. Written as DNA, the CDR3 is TGTGCCAGCAGTTTATGGGGGGATAGCAATCAGCCCCAGCATTTT.